A single TCR beta chain is shown here with its context. Antigen unknown. The data stem from a study of graft-versus-host responses after intestinal transplantation. Germline V CDR1 and CDR2: SGHRS, YFSETQ. Deletions cut 0 bases from V and 5 bases from J, with 14 bases between. The CDR3 covers 16 residues. TCRdb's copy holds only in-frame clones and misses some; the assay was immunoSEQ multiplex PCR. Altogether 75,000 to 100,000 clones are present, 90% to 95% being singletons, with the ten largest covering 0.17%. This TCR derives from a human donor who received an intestinal transplant. The chain couples TRBV5-1 to TRBJ2-2; unclear D gene. The source material was unstimulated CD4+ T cells sorted from spleen or lymph node cells, sampled before intestinal transplant. The CDR3 protein is CASSLVTGRITGELFF. CDR3 sequence (DNA): TGCGCCAGCAGCTTGGTGACGGGTAGGATTACCGGGGAGCTGTTTTTT.